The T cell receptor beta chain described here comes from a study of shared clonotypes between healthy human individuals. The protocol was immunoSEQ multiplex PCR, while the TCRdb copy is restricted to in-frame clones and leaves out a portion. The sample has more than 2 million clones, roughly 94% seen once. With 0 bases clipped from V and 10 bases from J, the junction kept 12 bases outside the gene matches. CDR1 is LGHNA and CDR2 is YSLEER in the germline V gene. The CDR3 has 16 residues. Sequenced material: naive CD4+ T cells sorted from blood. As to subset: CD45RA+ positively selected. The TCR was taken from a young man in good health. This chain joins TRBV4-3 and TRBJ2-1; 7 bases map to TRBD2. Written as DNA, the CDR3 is TGCGCCAGCAGCCAAGATAGGGGCGGGAGTTTCCAGGAGCAGTTCTTC. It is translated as CASSQDRGGSFQEQFF.